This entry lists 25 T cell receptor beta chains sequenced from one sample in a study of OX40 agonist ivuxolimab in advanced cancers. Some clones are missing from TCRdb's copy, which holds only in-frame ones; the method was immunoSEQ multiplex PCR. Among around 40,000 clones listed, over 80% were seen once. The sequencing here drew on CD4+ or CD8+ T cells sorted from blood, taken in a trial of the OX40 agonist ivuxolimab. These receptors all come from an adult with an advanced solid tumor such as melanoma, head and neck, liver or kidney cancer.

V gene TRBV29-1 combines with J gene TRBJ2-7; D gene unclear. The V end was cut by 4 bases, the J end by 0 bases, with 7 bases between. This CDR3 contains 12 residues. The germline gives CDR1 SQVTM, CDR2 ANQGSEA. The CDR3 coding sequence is TGCAGCGTTGGCAGGAACTCCTACGAGCAGTACTTC. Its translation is CSVGRNSYEQYF.

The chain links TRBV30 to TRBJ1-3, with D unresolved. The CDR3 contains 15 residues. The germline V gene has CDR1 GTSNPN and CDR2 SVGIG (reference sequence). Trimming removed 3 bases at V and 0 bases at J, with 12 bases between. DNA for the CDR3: TGTGCCTGGAGACGCGACCGGGGCTCTGGAAACACCATATATTTT. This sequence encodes CAWRRDRGSGNTIYF. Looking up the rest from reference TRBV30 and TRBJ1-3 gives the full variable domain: SQTIHQWPATLVQPVGSPLSLECTVEGTSNPNLYWYRQAAGRGLQLLFYSVGIGQISSEVPQNLSASRPQDRQFILSSKKLLLSDSGFYLCAWRRDRGSGNTIYFGEGSWLTVV.

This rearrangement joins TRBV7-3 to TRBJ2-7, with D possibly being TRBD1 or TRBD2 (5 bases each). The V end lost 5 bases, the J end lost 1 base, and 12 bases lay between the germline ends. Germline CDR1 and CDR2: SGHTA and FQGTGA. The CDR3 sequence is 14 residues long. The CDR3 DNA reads TGTGCCAGCAGCCCTTACGGGGCTTCCTACGAGCAGTACTTC. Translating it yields CASSPYGASYEQYF.

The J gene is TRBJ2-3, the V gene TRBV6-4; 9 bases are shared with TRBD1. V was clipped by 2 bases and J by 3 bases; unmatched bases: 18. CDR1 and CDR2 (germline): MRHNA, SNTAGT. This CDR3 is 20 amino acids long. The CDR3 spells CASSDPTTGGSFECTDTQYF. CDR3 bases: TGTGCCAGCAGTGACCCAACAACAGGGGGCAGTTTCGAGTGTACAGATACGCAGTATTTT.

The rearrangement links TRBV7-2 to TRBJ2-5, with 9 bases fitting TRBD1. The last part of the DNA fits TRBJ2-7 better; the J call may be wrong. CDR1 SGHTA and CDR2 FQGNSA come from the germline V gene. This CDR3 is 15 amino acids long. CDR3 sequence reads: CASSLGTGNSYEQYF. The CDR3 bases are TGTGCCAGCAGCCTTGGGACAGGGAACTCCTACGAGCAGTACTTC.

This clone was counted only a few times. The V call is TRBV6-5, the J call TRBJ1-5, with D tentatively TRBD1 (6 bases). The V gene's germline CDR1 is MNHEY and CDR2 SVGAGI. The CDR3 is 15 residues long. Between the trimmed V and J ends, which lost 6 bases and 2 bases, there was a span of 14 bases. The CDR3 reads CASRSGQTGNQPQHF. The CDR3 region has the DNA TGTGCCAGCAGGTCAGGACAGACCGGCAATCAGCCCCAGCATTTT.

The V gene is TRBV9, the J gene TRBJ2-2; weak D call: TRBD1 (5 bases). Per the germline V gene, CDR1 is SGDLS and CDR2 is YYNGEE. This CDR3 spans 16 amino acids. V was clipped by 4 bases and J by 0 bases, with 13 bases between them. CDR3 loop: CASSPTGRSNTGELFF. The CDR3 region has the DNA TGTGCCAGCAGCCCTACAGGACGGTCGAACACCGGGGAGCTGTTTTTT.

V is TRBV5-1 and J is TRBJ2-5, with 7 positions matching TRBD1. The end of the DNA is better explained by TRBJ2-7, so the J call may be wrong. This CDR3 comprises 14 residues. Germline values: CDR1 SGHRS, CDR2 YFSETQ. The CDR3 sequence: CASSLDTGAYEQYF. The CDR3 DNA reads TGCGCCAGCAGCTTGGATACAGGGGCCTACGAGCAGTACTTC.

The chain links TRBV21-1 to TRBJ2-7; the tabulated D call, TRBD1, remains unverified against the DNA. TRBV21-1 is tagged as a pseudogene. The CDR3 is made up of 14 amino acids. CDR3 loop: CASSAQGAAYEQYF. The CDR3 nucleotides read TGTGCCAGCAGCGCACAGGGGGCTGCCTACGAGCAGTACTTC.

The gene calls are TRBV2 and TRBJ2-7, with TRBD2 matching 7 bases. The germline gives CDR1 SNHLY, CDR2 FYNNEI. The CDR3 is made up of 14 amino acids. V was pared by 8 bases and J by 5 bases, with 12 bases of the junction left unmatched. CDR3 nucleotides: TGTGCCAGCGACGGGGGAGGGTTGGTCCACGAGCAGTACTTC. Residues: CASDGGGLVHEQYF.

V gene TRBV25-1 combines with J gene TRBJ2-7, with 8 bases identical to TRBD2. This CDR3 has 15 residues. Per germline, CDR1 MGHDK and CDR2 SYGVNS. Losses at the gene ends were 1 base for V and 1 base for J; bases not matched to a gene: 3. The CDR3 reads CASSELGTRSYEQYF. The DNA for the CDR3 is TGTGCCAGCAGTGAATTAGGGACTAGGTCCTACGAGCAGTACTTC.

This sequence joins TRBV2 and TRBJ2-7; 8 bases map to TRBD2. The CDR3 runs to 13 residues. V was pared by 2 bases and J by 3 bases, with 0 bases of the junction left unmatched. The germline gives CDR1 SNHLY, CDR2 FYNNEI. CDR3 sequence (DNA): TGTGCCAGCAGTGAACGGGGGGGCTACGAGCAGTACTTC. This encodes CASSERGGYEQYF. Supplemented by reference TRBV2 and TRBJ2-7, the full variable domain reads EPEVTQTPSHQVTQMGQEVILRCVPISNHLYFYWYRQILGQKVEFLVSFYNNEISEKSEIFDDQFSVERPDGSNFTLKIRSTKLEDSAMYFCASSERGGYEQYFGPGTRLTVT.

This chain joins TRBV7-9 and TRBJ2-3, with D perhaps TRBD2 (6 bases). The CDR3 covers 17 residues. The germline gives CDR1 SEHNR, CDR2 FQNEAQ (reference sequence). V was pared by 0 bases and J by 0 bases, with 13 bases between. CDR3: CASSLALGGASTDTQYF. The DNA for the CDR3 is TGTGCCAGCAGCTTAGCGCTAGGCGGGGCTAGCACAGATACGCAGTATTTT.

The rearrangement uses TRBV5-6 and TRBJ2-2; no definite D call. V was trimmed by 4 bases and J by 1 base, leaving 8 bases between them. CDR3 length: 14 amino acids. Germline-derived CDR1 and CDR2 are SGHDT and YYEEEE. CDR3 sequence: CASSVLRNTGELFF. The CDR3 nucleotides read TGTGCCAGCAGCGTTCTCAGGAACACCGGGGAGCTGTTTTTT.

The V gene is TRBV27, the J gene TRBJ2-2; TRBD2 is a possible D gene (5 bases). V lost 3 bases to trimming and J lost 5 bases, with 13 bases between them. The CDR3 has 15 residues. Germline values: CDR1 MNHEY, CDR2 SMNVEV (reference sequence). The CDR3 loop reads CASSFFGVGTGELFF. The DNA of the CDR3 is TGTGCCAGCAGTTTTTTCGGGGTCGGGACCGGGGAGCTGTTTTTT.

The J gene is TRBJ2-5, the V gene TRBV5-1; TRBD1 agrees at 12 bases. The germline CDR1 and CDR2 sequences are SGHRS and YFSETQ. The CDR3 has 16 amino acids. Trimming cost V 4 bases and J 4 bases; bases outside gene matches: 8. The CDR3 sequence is CASSTGTGGGRETQYF. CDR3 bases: TGCGCCAGCAGCACGGGGACAGGGGGCGGACGAGAGACCCAGTACTTC.

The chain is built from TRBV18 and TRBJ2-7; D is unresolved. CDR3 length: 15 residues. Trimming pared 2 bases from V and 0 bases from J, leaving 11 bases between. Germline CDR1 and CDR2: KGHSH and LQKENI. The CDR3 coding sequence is TGTGCCAGCTCACCAGGGGTGGGAAACTCCTACGAGCAGTACTTC. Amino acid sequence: CASSPGVGNSYEQYF.

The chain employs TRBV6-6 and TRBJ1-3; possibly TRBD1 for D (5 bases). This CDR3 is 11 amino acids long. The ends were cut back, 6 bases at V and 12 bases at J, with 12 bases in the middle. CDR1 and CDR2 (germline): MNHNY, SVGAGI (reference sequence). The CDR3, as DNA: TGTGCCAGCAGAGAGACAGCGAGCATATATTTT. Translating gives CASRETASIYF.

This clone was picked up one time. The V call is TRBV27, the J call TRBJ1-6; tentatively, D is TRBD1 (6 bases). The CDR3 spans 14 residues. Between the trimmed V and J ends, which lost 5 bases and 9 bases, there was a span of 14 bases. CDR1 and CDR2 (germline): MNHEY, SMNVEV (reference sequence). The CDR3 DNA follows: TGTGCCAGCAGTCAAGGAGGGGGGGGTTCACCCCTCCACTTT. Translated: CASSQGGGGSPLHF.

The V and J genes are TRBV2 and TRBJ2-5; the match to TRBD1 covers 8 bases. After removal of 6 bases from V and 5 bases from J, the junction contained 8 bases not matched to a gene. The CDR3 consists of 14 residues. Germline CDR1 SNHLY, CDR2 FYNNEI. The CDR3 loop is CASSGQGAGETQYF. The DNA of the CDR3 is TGTGCCAGCAGCGGCCAGGGGGCGGGGGAGACCCAGTACTTC.

This CDR3 is CASSTPGTVVYEQYF. The CDR3 coding sequence is TGTGCCAGTAGTACCCCCGGGACCGTAGTCTACGAGCAGTACTTC. The chain recombines TRBV19 with TRBJ2-7, with D tentatively TRBD1 or TRBD2 (5 bases each). CDR3 size: 15 residues. The V gene's germline CDR1 is LNHDA and CDR2 SQIVND (reference sequence). V was clipped by 4 bases and J by 3 bases, with 16 bases between them. Combining the CDR3 with reference TRBV19 and TRBJ2-7 gives the whole variable domain DGGITQSPKYLFRKEGQNVTLSCEQNLNHDAMYWYRQDPGQGLRLIYYSQIVNDFQKGDIAEGYSVSREKKESFPLTVTSAQKNPTAFYLCASSTPGTVVYEQYFGPGTRLTVT.

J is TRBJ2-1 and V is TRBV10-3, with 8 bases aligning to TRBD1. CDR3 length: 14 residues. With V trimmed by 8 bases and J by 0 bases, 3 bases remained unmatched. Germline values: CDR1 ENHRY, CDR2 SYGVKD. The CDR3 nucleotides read TGTGCCATCCGCGGACAGGGCTCCTACAATGAGCAGTTCTTC. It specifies CAIRGQGSYNEQFF.

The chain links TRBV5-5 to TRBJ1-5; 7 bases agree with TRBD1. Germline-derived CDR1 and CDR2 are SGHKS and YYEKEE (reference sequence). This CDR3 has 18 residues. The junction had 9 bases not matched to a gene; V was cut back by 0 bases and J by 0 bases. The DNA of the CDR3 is TGTGCCAGCAGCTTGGTTGTCCCCGGGACAGTTAGCAATCAGCCCCAGCATTTT. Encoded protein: CASSLVVPGTVSNQPQHF. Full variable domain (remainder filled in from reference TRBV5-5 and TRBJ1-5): DAGVTQSPTHLIKTRGQQVTLRCSPISGHKSVSWYQQVLGQGPQFIFQYYEKEERGRGNFPDRFSARQFPNYSSELNVNALLLGDSALYLCASSLVVPGTVSNQPQHFGDGTRLSIL.

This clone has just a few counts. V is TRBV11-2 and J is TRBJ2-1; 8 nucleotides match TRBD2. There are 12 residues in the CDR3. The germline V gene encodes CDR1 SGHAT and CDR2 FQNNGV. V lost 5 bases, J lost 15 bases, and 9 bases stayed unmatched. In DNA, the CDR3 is TGTGCCAGCAGCCAAAGCGGGAGTGTTAGGTTCTTC. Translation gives CASSQSGSVRFF.

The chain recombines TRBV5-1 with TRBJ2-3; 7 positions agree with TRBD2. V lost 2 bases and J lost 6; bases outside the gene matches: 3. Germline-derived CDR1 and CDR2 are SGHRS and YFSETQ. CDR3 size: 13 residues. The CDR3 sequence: CASSFGGSDTQYF. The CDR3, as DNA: TGCGCCAGCAGCTTCGGGGGGTCCGATACGCAGTATTTT.